Each of the 8 T cell receptor beta chains below was sequenced from the same sample in a study of shared clonotypes between healthy human individuals. The assay was immunoSEQ multiplex PCR, and TCRdb's table has in-frame clones only and misses some. The sample yields a few million clones, 93% seen once. Sample: naive CD4+ T cells from PBMCs. This sample's subset: CD45RA+ positively selected. These receptors were obtained from a man younger than 35 in good health. Some clones in this sample may be carry-over from other donors' samples.

This rearrangement joins TRBV11-2 to TRBJ1-1, with TRBD1 as a possible D gene (6 bases). The CDR3 covers 16 residues. The germline V and J ends were trimmed by 1 base and 6 bases, with 18 bases remaining between them. Germline CDR1 and CDR2: SGHAT and FQNNGV. In DNA, the CDR3 is TGTGCCAGCAGCTTAGTAGACGGGGGCCTGGGTCCTGAAGCTTTCTTT. Amino acid sequence: CASSLVDGGLGPEAFF.

In DNA form, the CDR3 reads TGTGCCAGCAGTGAAAGCGGGAGGGCGGGACTGGAGACCCAGTACTTC. It encodes CASSESGRAGLETQYF. The chain is built from TRBV2 and TRBJ2-5, with 10 bases aligning to TRBD2. This CDR3 has 16 residues. CDR1 is SNHLY and CDR2 is FYNNEI in the germline V gene. V was pared by 2 bases and J by 5 bases, with 8 bases of the junction left unmatched. The variable domain in full, with the rest retrieved from reference TRBV2 and TRBJ2-5, is EPEVTQTPSHQVTQMGQEVILRCVPISNHLYFYWYRQILGQKVEFLVSFYNNEISEKSEIFDDQFSVERPDGSNFTLKIRSTKLEDSAMYFCASSESGRAGLETQYFGPGTRLLVL.

The CDR3: CASSPSTDPLHF. The CDR3 DNA is TGTGCCAGCAGCCCCTCCACAGACCCCCTCCACTTT. The chain recombines TRBV9 with TRBJ1-6, with D unresolved. Germline CDR1 is SGDLS and CDR2 is YYNGEE. V was shortened by 4 bases and J by 13 bases, with 12 bases between the two germline ends. The CDR3 consists of 12 residues.

This sequence joins TRBV9 and TRBJ1-3, with D perhaps TRBD1 (6 bases). The V end lost 0 bases, the J end lost 3 bases, and 10 bases lay between the germline ends. Germline assignment: CDR1 SGDLS and CDR2 YYNGEE. This CDR3 spans 15 amino acids. CDR3 in DNA: TGTGCCAGCAGCGTAGTCCCGGACAGTGGAAACACCATATATTTT. Protein: CASSVVPDSGNTIYF.

Notes on this clone: Additional DNA sequences in this sample encode the identical CDR3. The chain employs TRBV28 and TRBJ2-3; 12 bases are a match to TRBD2. This CDR3 is built from 16 residues. With V trimmed by 5 bases and J by 6 bases, 9 bases remained unmatched. Germline V gives CDR1 MDHEN, CDR2 SYDVKM. Here the CDR3 DNA reads TGTGCCAGCAGTAGTCGACTAGCGGGAGTAAGGGATACGCAGTATTTT. Translation gives CASSSRLAGVRDTQYF.

The V call is TRBV5-5, the J call TRBJ1-2, with D possibly being TRBD1 (5 bases). This CDR3 comprises 15 residues. Trimming removed 0 bases from V and 7 bases from J, with 16 bases in between. Germline-derived CDR1 and CDR2 are SGHKS and YYEKEE (reference sequence). CDR3 DNA sequence: TGTGCCAGCAGCTTGGCCCGGGACGCGACGACTGGCTACACCTTC. This gives the protein CASSLARDATTGYTF. The variable domain in full, with the rest retrieved from reference TRBV5-5 and TRBJ1-2, is DAGVTQSPTHLIKTRGQQVTLRCSPISGHKSVSWYQQVLGQGPQFIFQYYEKEERGRGNFPDRFSARQFPNYSSELNVNALLLGDSALYLCASSLARDATTGYTFGSGTRLTVV.

Points on this clone: Within the sample, other DNA sequences also encode this same CDR3. The chain is built from TRBV7-3 and TRBJ2-6, with a possible D match to TRBD2 (5 bases). CDR3 size: 15 residues. Germline loops: CDR1 SGHTA, CDR2 FQGTGA. V lost 2 bases to trimming and J lost 2 bases, with 7 bases between them. The CDR3 DNA follows: TGTGCCAGCAGCTTACGAGGGACTGGGGCCAACGTCCTGACTTTC. Its translation is CASSLRGTGANVLTF. The whole variable domain, remainder taken from reference TRBV7-3 and TRBJ2-6, is GAGVSQTPSNKVTEKGKYVELRCDPISGHTALYWYRQSLGQGPEFLIYFQGTGAADDSGLPNDRFFAVRPEGSVSTLKIQRTERGDSAVYLCASSLRGTGANVLTFGAGSRLTVL.

The chain recombines TRBV5-3 with TRBJ2-5; the D is unclear. TRBV5-3 is an ORF, with its function uncertain. CDR3 length: 18 amino acids. Trimming stripped 3 bases from V and 1 base from J, with 22 bases between. CDR3 nucleotides: TGTGCCAGAAGCTGTAACACTCGAGGAGAGCCCCTCCAAGAGACCCAGTACTTC. Its protein is CARSCNTRGEPLQETQYF.